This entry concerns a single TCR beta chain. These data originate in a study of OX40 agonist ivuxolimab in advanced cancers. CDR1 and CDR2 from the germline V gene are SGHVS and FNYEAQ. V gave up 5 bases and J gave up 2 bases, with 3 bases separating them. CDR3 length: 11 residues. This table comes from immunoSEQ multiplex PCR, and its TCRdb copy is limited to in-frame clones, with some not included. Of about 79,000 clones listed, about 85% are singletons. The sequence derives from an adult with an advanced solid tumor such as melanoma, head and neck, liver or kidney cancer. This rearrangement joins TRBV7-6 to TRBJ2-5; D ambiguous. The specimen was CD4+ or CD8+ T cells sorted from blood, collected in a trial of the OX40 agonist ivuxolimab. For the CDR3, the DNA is TGTGCCAGCAGCCCGCAAGAGACCCAGTACTTC. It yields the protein CASSPQETQYF.